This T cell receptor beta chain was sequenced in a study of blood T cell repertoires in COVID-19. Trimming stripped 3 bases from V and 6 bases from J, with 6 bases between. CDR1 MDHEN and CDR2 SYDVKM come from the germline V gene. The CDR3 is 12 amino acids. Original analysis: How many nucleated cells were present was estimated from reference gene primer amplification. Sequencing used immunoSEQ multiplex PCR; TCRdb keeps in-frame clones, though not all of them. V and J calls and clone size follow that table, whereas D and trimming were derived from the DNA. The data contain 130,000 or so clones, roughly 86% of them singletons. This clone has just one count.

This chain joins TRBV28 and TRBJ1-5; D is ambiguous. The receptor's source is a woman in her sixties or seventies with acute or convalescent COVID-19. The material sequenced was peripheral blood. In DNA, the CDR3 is TGTGCCAGCAGTTTTAATAGTCAGCCCCAGCATTTT. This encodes CASSFNSQPQHF.